This is a list of T cell receptor beta chains from one sample in a study of blood T cell repertoires in COVID-19. The assay was immunoSEQ multiplex PCR, and TCRdb's table has in-frame clones only and misses some. In the table there are fewer than 80,000 clones, 88% of which are singletons. Material: peripheral blood. All receptors come from a human donor in a cohort sampled during active COVID-19. Both conserved end residues are part of each CDR3. Each record gives: D gene, V gene, J gene, clone size, CDR3 protein, CDR3 DNA. A D gene is named only where the DNA matches it firmly. Expanded clones get a size class; other rows say once, few or many, or leave the size out.

>TRBD1|TRBV12-3/TRBV12-4|TRBJ1-4|-
CASSLGDSEKLFF
TGTGCCAGCAGTTTAGGGGACAGTGAAAAACTGTTTTTT
>TRBD1|TRBV6-5|TRBJ1-4|once
CASSLQGAGEKLFF
TGTGCCAGCAGCTTACAGGGGGCAGGAGAAAAACTGTTTTTT
>-|TRBV14|TRBJ2-7|-
CASSQARDNSYEQYF
TGTGCCAGCAGCCAAGCCCGGGACAACTCCTACGAGCAGTACTTC
>-|TRBV3-1/TRBV3-2|TRBJ2-2|-
CASTRGQSRGELFF
TGTGCCAGCACCAGGGGACAATCCCGCGGGGAGCTGTTTTTT
>TRBD2|TRBV5-1|TRBJ2-1|-
CASSLTSGREHEQFF
TGCGCCAGCAGCTTGACTAGCGGGAGGGAACATGAGCAGTTCTTC
>-|TRBV27|TRBJ2-1|once
CASSDRYNEQFF
TGTGCCAGCAGTGACAGATACAATGAGCAGTTCTTC
>TRBD2|TRBV19|TRBJ2-1|-
CASSTRLAGGNNEQFF
TGTGCCAGTAGTACCAGACTAGCGGGAGGAAACAATGAGCAGTTCTTC
>-|TRBV5-1|TRBJ2-3|-
CASSSQGVEGTDTQYF
TGCGCCAGCAGCTCTCAAGGGGTGGAAGGCACAGATACGCAGTATTTT
>-|TRBV7-2|TRBJ2-3|-
CASSLGGTWRGSTDTQYF
TGTGCCAGCAGCTTAGGAGGGACCTGGCGGGGAAGCACAGATACGCAGTATTTT
>TRBD1|TRBV5-1|TRBJ1-1|-
CASSLGDRGNTEAFF
TGCGCCAGCAGCTTAGGAGACAGGGGGAACACTGAAGCTTTCTTT
>TRBD1|TRBV7-9|TRBJ2-2|-
CASSLEGQAGTGELFF
TGTGCCAGCAGCTTAGAGGGACAGGCGGGGACCGGGGAGCTGTTTTTT
>-|TRBV28|TRBJ2-1|-
CASSGQFEQFF
TGTGCCAGCAGTGGTCAGTTTGAGCAGTTCTTC
>-|TRBV13|TRBJ1-1|-
CASSLTGPGEAFF
TGTGCCAGCAGCTTAACCGGGCCGGGGGAAGCTTTCTTT
>-|TRBV9|TRBJ2-2|-
CASSVGGTDNTGELFF
TGTGCCAGCAGCGTAGGTGGTACAGACAACACCGGGGAGCTGTTTTTT
>-|TRBV7-2|TRBJ2-1|-
CASSLAGLAVNEQFF
TGTGCCAGCAGCTTAGCTGGCCTAGCAGTCAATGAGCAGTTCTTC
>-|TRBV6-5|TRBJ2-7|few
CASSSPRGVNEQYF
TGTGCCAGCAGTTCTCCCCGCGGGGTTAACGAGCAGTACTTC
>-|TRBV19|TRBJ1-5|-
CASSTPERGTVQPQHF
TGTGCCAGTAGTACCCCCGAGCGGGGAACCGTTCAGCCCCAGCATTTT
>-|TRBV2|TRBJ1-2|-
CASSNQGLDGYTF
TGTGCCAGCAGTAACCAGGGGCTGGATGGCTACACCTTC
>-|TRBV3-1/TRBV3-2|TRBJ1-5|-
CASSQGTVGQPQHF
TGTGCCAGCAGCCAAGGGACAGTCGGTCAGCCCCAGCATTTT
>-|TRBV6-5|TRBJ1-1|few
CASSSTGRNTEAFF
TGTGCCAGCAGTTCCACAGGGAGGAACACTGAAGCTTTCTTT
>-|TRBV6-1|TRBJ2-3|once
CASSAREVLRPSTDTQYF
TGTGCCAGCAGTGCCAGGGAGGTTCTACGGCCCAGCACAGATACGCAGTATTTT
>-|TRBV4-3|TRBJ1-5|-
CASSQESGQPQHF
TGCGCCAGCAGCCAAGAAAGCGGTCAGCCCCAGCATTTT
>-|TRBV6-2/TRBV6-3|TRBJ2-2|-
CASSLPDRNTGELFF
TGTGCCAGCAGCCTTCCCGACAGGAACACCGGGGAGCTGTTTTTT
>TRBD1|TRBV10-1|TRBJ2-5|-
CASSAGGQETQYF
TGCGCCAGCAGTGCAGGGGGCCAAGAGACCCAGTACTTC
>TRBD1|TRBV5-1|TRBJ1-5|-
CASSLVPGTANQPQHF
TGCGCCAGCAGCTTGGTCCCCGGGACAGCGAATCAGCCCCAGCATTTT
>-|TRBV11-2|TRBJ2-5|-
CASSLERSETQYF
TGTGCCAGCAGCTTAGAGCGCTCGGAGACCCAGTACTTC
>TRBD2|TRBV13|TRBJ2-3|-
CASSPLEGSGGEDTQYF
TGTGCCAGCAGCCCCTTGGAGGGTAGCGGGGGGGAAGATACGCAGTATTTT